The 18 T cell receptor beta chains below come from one sample, sequenced in a study of blood T cell repertoires in COVID-19. Libraries were prepared by immunoSEQ multiplex PCR; TCRdb keeps only in-frame clonotypes and omits some of them. The sample has some 180,000 clones; around 85% are singletons. Sequenced: PBMCs or T cells enriched from blood (not recorded which). These receptors were obtained from a man aged 35-49 years who had recovered from COVID-19.

The chain links TRBV19 to TRBJ1-6, with D perhaps TRBD1 (5 bases). The CDR3 sequence is 12 residues long. CDR1 is LNHDA and CDR2 is SQIVND in the germline V gene (reference sequence). V was shortened by 9 bases and J by 9 bases, with 12 bases between the two germline ends. The CDR3 DNA is TGTGCCAGCTCGCAGGGAAGTTCACCCCTCCACTTT. Protein product: CASSQGSSPLHF. The full variable domain, its missing parts supplied by reference TRBV19 and TRBJ1-6, is DGGITQSPKYLFRKEGQNVTLSCEQNLNHDAMYWYRQDPGQGLRLIYYSQIVNDFQKGDIAEGYSVSREKKESFPLTVTSAQKNPTAFYLCASSQGSSPLHFGNGTRLTVT.

This clone has only a few counts. The chain couples TRBV12-3 or TRBV12-4 to TRBJ2-2; D not certain. The V and J ends lost 5 bases and 6 bases respectively, with 10 bases between them. The CDR3 has 13 amino acids. The CDR3 spells CASSQTPAGELFF. DNA of the CDR3: TGTGCCAGCAGTCAGACTCCTGCCGGGGAGCTGTTTTTT.

The chain is built from TRBV5-4 and TRBJ2-3; 10 positions match TRBD2. CDR1 and CDR2 from the germline V gene are SGHNT and YYREEE (reference sequence). CDR3 size: 15 residues. Trimming removed 1 base from V and 5 bases from J; junction bases left unmatched: 4. CDR3 amino acids: CASSLKRGGGDTQYF. CDR3 sequence (DNA): TGTGCCAGCAGCTTGAAGCGGGGGGGCGGAGATACGCAGTATTTT.

The chain has TRBV27 and TRBJ1-5; D is ambiguous. The CDR3 consists of 14 residues. Deletions cut 6 bases from V and 0 bases from J, with 9 bases between. Germline CDR1 is MNHEY and CDR2 is SMNVEV (reference sequence). The chain's CDR3 is CASSLSFSNQPQHF. In DNA form, the CDR3 reads TGTGCCAGCAGCCTATCCTTTAGCAATCAGCCCCAGCATTTT.

The gene calls are TRBV29-1 and TRBJ1-1, with D possibly TRBD1 on 6 matching bases. CDR3 length equals 13 residues. Germline lookup yields CDR1 SQVTM and CDR2 ANQGSEA. Trimming pared 5 bases from V and 5 bases from J, leaving 15 bases between. CDR3 protein: CSVQGPRGTEAFF. In DNA, the CDR3 is TGCAGCGTTCAAGGCCCGAGGGGGACTGAAGCTTTCTTT. Together with reference TRBV29-1 and TRBJ1-1, the CDR3 gives the full variable domain: SAVISQKPSRDICQRGTSLTIQCQVDSQVTMMFWYRQQPGQSLTLIATANQGSEATYESGFVIDKFPISRPNLTFSTLTVSNMSPEDSSIYLCSVQGPRGTEAFFGQGTRLTVV.

The genes are TRBV11-3 and TRBJ2-1; 10 nucleotides line up with TRBD2. V trimming: 1 base; J trimming: 7 bases; junction bases outside the gene matches: 10. Per the germline V gene, CDR1 is SGHNT and CDR2 is YENEEA. There are 17 residues in the CDR3. In DNA, the CDR3 is TGTGCCAGCAGCTTAGGTGAAGGAAGCGGGGGGGAAAATGAGCAGTTCTTC. Translated: CASSLGEGSGGENEQFF. Together with reference TRBV11-3 and TRBJ2-1, the CDR3 gives the full variable domain: EAGVVQSPRYKIIEKKQPVAFWCNPISGHNTLYWYLQNLGQGPELLIRYENEEAVDDSQLPKDRFSAERLKGVDSTLKIQPAELGDSAVYLCASSLGEGSGGENEQFFGPGTRLTVL.

This chain links TRBV6-5 with TRBJ1-2, with D hard to call. V lost 6 bases and J lost 8, with 16 bases in between. This CDR3 has 13 residues. The germline gives CDR1 MNHEY, CDR2 SVGAGI. The CDR3: CASSRSGILGYTF. CDR3 nucleotide sequence: TGTGCCAGCAGCCGTAGTGGTATACTAGGCTACACCTTC.

V is TRBV21-1 and J is TRBJ2-1; the table's TRBD2 call for D was not verified on the DNA. TRBV21-1 is labeled a pseudogene. This CDR3 is built from 16 residues. The CDR3 here is CASSKADYSSYNEQFF. The CDR3 DNA reads TGTGCCAGCAGCAAAGCGGACTACAGCTCCTACAATGAGCAGTTCTTC.

V is TRBV11-3 and J is TRBJ2-7; TRBD2 aligns across 11 bases. The V segment lost 8 bases and the J segment 3 bases; nucleotides outside the gene matches: 18. Looked up from germline, CDR1 is SGHNT and CDR2 is YENEEA. CDR3 length equals 18 residues. CDR3 sequence: CASQRGCLGTSGLYEQYF. As DNA, the CDR3 is TGTGCCAGCCAAAGAGGGTGTCTAGGGACTAGCGGTCTCTACGAGCAGTACTTC.

The chain carries TRBV11-3 and TRBJ2-7; TRBD1 matches 7 bases. The J segment lost 12 bases and the V segment lost 4 bases, leaving 9 bases of the junction unmatched. This CDR3 has 12 residues. Germline assignment: CDR1 SGHNT and CDR2 YENEEA. CDR3 region: CASSYPGDSPYF. The DNA for the CDR3 is TGTGCCAGCAGCTATCCTGGGGACAGCCCGTACTTC. The entire variable domain, with the rest obtained from reference TRBV11-3 and TRBJ2-7, is as follows: EAGVVQSPRYKIIEKKQPVAFWCNPISGHNTLYWYLQNLGQGPELLIRYENEEAVDDSQLPKDRFSAERLKGVDSTLKIQPAELGDSAVYLCASSYPGDSPYFGPGTRLTVT.

This clone was seen only a few times. The rearrangement joins TRBV11-3 to TRBJ1-2; 8 nucleotides align to TRBD1. After removal of 4 bases from V and 0 bases from J, the junction contained 10 bases not matched to a gene. Per the germline V gene, CDR1 is SGHNT and CDR2 is YENEEA. The CDR3 extends over 17 amino acids. The CDR3 spells CASSSGTGKSTNYGYTF. Written as DNA, the CDR3 is TGTGCCAGCAGCTCCGGGACAGGAAAGAGTACTAACTATGGCTACACCTTC.

The J gene is TRBJ1-4, the V gene TRBV4-2; the D is unclear. The CDR3 spans 15 residues. Per germline, CDR1 LGHNA and CDR2 YNFKEQ. The ends were cut back, 4 bases at V and 0 bases at J, with 9 bases in the middle. The chain's CDR3 is CASSPTSTTNEKLFF. The CDR3 DNA is TGTGCCAGCAGCCCCACAAGTACAACTAATGAAAAACTGTTTTTT.

This chain uses TRBV5-1 with TRBJ2-7, with 7 bases identical to TRBD1. V lost 4 bases and J lost 5; bases outside the gene matches: 12. CDR1 and CDR2 from the germline V gene are SGHRS and YFSETQ. CDR3 size: 15 residues. The CDR3 loop is CASSRLIRQGDEQYF. The CDR3 DNA reads TGCGCCAGCAGCCGACTCATCCGACAGGGAGACGAGCAGTACTTC.

The chain links TRBV25-1 to TRBJ1-4; 9 nucleotides line up with TRBD1. CDR1 MGHDK and CDR2 SYGVNS come from the germline V gene. The CDR3 runs to 14 residues. V was pared by 6 bases and J by 7 bases, with 6 bases of the junction left unmatched. CDR3 coding DNA: TGTGCCAGCAGCGCCACAGGGGGCTCTGAAAAACTGTTTTTT. Translation gives CASSATGGSEKLFF. The full variable domain, rest sourced from reference TRBV25-1 and TRBJ1-4, is EADIYQTPRYLVIGTGKKITLECSQTMGHDKMYWYQQDPGMELHLIHYSYGVNSTEKGDLSSESTVSRIRTEHFPLTLESARPSHTSQYLCASSATGGSEKLFFGSGTQLSVL.

V is TRBV11-2 and J is TRBJ2-1; maybe TRBD2 (6 bases). Germline CDR1 is SGHAT and CDR2 is FQNNGV. This CDR3 region has 16 residues. Trimming cost V 0 bases and J 6 bases, with 15 bases left between them. The CDR3 protein is CASSLDGGGIPNEQFF. The CDR3 nucleotides read TGTGCCAGCAGCTTAGATGGGGGAGGAATCCCCAATGAGCAGTTCTTC.

V usage is TRBV25-1 and J usage is TRBJ1-2; 7 positions match TRBD1. Germline V CDR1 and CDR2: MGHDK, SYGVNS. With V trimmed by 3 bases and J by 5 bases, 9 bases remained unmatched. The length of the CDR3 is 15 residues. The chain's CDR3 is CASSDPGTARYGYTF. The CDR3 region has the DNA TGTGCCAGCAGTGACCCTGGGACAGCACGATATGGCTACACCTTC.

The V and J genes are TRBV2 and TRBJ1-1; D is undetermined. CDR1 SNHLY and CDR2 FYNNEI come from the germline V gene. Trimming removed 11 bases at V and 6 bases at J, with 22 bases between. This CDR3 contains 14 residues. The CDR3 bases are TGTGCCGGTAAGCGGCCCCGAGAAAGCGCTGAAGCTTTCTTT. It translates to CAGKRPRESAEAFF.

V is TRBV5-1 and J is TRBJ2-3; 8 bases line up with TRBD2. This CDR3 is 16 amino acids long. Per germline, CDR1 SGHRS and CDR2 YFSETQ. With 3 bases clipped from V and 4 bases from J, the junction kept 10 bases outside the gene matches. DNA of the CDR3: TGCGCCAGCAGCTCCCAGGGACTAGTTTTCCCAGATACGCAGTATTTT. Translated, it gives CASSSQGLVFPDTQYF.